A single T cell receptor beta chain is shown here with its context. Its antigen is undetermined. Some clones are missing from TCRdb's copy, which holds only in-frame ones; the method was immunoSEQ multiplex PCR. The table lists some 200,000 clones, about 72% of them singletons, with under 15% in the top ten. V was cut by 0 bases and J by 3 bases, with 15 bases left in between. This CDR3 is 17 amino acids long. Germline V lookup: CDR1 SGHNT, CDR2 YENEEA. This entry is derived from a study of cytotoxic CD8 clonotypes in ibrutinib-treated CLL. Study findings and constraints: Clonality went up at ibrutinib response and then declined back toward baseline at progression.

The V and J genes are TRBV11-3 and TRBJ2-1; D not certain. The input for sequencing was PBMCs, taken after 24 months of ibrutinib treatment. The TCR comes from a human donor with chronic lymphocytic leukemia. CDR3 residues: CASSLDSLGQDYNEQFF. The CDR3 DNA sequence: TGTGCCAGCAGCTTAGATTCTCTCGGCCAGGACTACAATGAGCAGTTCTTC.